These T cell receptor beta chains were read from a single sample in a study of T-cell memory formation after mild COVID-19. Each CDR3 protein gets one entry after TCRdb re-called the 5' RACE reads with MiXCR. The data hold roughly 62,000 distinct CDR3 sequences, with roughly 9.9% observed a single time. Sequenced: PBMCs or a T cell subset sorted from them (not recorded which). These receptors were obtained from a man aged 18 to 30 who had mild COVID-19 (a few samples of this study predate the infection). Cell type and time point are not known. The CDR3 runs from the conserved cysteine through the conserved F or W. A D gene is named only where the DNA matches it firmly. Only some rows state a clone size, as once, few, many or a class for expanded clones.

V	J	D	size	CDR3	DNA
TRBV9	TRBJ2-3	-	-	CASAPRGGTSTDTQYF	TGTGCCAGCGCCCCTCGCGGGGGCACTAGCACAGATACGCAGTATTTT
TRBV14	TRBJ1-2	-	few	CASSLGTGSGYGYTF	TGTGCCAGCAGTCTGGGGACGGGGTCTGGCTATGGCTACACCTTC
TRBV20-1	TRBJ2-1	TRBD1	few	CSARTGFMYEQFF	TGCAGTGCGCGGACAGGGTTTATGTATGAGCAGTTCTTC
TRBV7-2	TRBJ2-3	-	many	CASTYRRAYTDTQYF	TGTGCCAGCACCTACAGAAGGGCCTACACGGATACGCAGTATTTT
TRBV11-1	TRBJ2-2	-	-	CASSLEDTNTGELFF	TGTGCCAGCAGCTTAGAAGACACGAACACCGGGGAGCTGTTTTTT
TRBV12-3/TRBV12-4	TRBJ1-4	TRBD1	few	CASSATGAGGEKLFF	TGTGCCAGCAGTGCGACAGGGGCCGGTGGTGAAAAACTGTTTTTT
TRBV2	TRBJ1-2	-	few	CARGIVDYGYTF	TGTGCCAGAGGGATAGTAGACTATGGCTACACCTTC
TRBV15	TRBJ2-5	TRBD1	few	CATLNPTGTGTQYF	TGTGCCACCCTAAACCCGACAGGGACAGGGACCCAGTACTTC
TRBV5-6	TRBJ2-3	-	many	CASSFGGRTDTQYF	TGTGCCAGCAGCTTCGGGGGGCGCACAGATACGCAGTATTTT
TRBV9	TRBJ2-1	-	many	CASSVVGGPSSYNEQFF	TGTGCCAGCAGCGTAGTGGGGGGTCCCAGCTCCTACAATGAGCAGTTCTTC
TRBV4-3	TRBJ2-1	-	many	CASSPGTSSYNEQFF	TGCGCCAGCTCGCCGGGGACCAGCTCCTACAATGAGCAGTTCTTC
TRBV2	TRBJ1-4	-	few	CASSPTTNEKLFF	TGTGCCAGCAGTCCCACAACTAATGAAAAACTGTTTTTT
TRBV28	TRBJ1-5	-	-	CASTAAGYQPQHF	TGTGCCAGCACCGCCGCGGGTTATCAGCCCCAGCATTTT
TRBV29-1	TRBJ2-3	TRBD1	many	CSATGVSTDTQYF	TGCAGCGCCACAGGGGTGAGCACAGATACGCAGTATTTT
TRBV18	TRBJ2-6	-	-	CASSPGNWNVLTF	TGTGCCAGCTCACCGGGGAACTGGAACGTCCTGACTTTC
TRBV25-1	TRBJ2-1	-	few	CASSAHNGGGSKAPEFF	TGTGCCAGCAGTGCTCATAACGGTGGCGGGTCAAAGGCGCCGGAGTTCTTC
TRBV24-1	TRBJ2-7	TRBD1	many	CATRETGTGGAEAGYEQYF	TGTGCCACTCGCGAAACCGGGACAGGGGGCGCTGAGGCCGGTTACGAGCAGTACTTC
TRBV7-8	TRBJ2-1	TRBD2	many	CASNAAGVLNEQFF	TGTGCCAGCAACGCTGCGGGGGTACTCAATGAGCAGTTCTTC
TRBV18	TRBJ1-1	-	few	CASSPALNTEAFF	TGTGCCAGCTCACCGGCCCTGAACACTGAAGCTTTCTTT
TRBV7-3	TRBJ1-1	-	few	CASSLDSNTEAFF	TGTGCCAGCAGTTTGGACAGTAACACTGAAGCTTTCTTT
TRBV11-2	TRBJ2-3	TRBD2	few	CASSLAGGASTDTQYF	TGTGCCAGCAGCTTAGCGGGGGGGGCAAGCACAGATACGCAGTATTTT
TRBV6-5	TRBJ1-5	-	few	CASSYGRGLNQPQHF	TGTGCCAGCAGTTATGGACGGGGTTTGAATCAGCCCCAGCATTTT
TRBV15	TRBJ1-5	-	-	CATSQLSYQPQHF	TGTGCCACCAGCCAATTGAGCTATCAGCCCCAGCATTTT
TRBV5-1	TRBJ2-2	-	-	CASAGALNTGELFF	TGCGCCTCCGCCGGGGCCCTGAACACCGGGGAGCTGTTTTTT
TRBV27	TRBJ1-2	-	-	CASSLNWAGGYTF	TGTGCCAGCAGTTTAAACTGGGCCGGGGGCTACACCTTC
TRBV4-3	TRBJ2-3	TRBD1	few	CASSQELTGTDTQYF	TGCGCCAGCAGCCAAGAATTGACAGGGACAGATACGCAGTATTTT
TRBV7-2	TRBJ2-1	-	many	CASSRKYEQFF	TGTGCCAGCAGCCGGAAGTATGAGCAGTTCTTC
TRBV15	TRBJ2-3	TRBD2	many	CATSSGGASRDTQYF	TGTGCCACCTCTAGCGGGGGGGCATCTCGAGATACGCAGTATTTT